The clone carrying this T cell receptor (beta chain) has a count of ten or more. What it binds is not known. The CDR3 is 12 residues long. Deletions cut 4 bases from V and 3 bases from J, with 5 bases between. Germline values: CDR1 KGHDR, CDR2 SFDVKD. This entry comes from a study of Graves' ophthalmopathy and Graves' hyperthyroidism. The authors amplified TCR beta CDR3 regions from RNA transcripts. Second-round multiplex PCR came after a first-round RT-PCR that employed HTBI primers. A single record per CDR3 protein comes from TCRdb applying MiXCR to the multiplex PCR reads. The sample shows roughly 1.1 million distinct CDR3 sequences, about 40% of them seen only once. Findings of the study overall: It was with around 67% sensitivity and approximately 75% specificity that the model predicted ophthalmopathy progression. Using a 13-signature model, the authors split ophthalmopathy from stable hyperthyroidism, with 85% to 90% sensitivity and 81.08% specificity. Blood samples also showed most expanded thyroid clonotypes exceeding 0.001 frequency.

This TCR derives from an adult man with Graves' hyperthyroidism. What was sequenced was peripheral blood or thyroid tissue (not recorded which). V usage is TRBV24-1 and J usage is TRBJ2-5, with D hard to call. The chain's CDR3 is CATSETEETQYF. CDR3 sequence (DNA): TGTGCCACCAGTGAAACCGAAGAGACCCAGTACTTC.